This TCR beta chain came from a study of CD8+ T cells in alopecia areata. Turning to the study itself: Treated patients were given oral tofacitinib, which was dosed at 5 to 10 mg twice daily. The investigators scored severity in treated patients by the percentage of affected scalp area.

On this clone: The antigen is unknown.

Study findings and constraints: Just one nonresponder means the tie between baseline CD8+ expansion and response stays uncertain. While patients received tofacitinib, many expanded lesional clones remained present in scalp and blood.

Germline V gene data show CDR1 as SNHLY and CDR2 as FYNNEI. V shed 6 bases and J shed 7 bases, with 18 bases lying between them. The CDR3 spans 14 residues. RNA extraction was followed by reverse transcription into cDNA, which acted as the sequencing template. Profiled with immunoSEQ multiplex PCR; TCRdb holds only in-frame clones, not every one. The profile shows 60,000 to 85,000 clones, around 67% of them singletons. Treatment indicated: oral pan-JAK inhibitor, 5-10 mg twice daily. The chain joins TRBV2 to TRBJ1-2; D possibly corresponds to TRBD1 (6 bases). The source is a human donor with alopecia areata. The sequencing here drew on CD8+ T cells sorted from blood, taken at week 24, from a patient treated with tofacitinib. CDR3 sequence (DNA): TGTGCCAGCAGCCTACGTGGGACAAAGGGTGGCTACACCTTC. Its protein is CASSLRGTKGGYTF.